Below, one TCR beta chain is given with its context. The data were taken from a study of blood T cell repertoires in COVID-19. Per the germline V gene, CDR1 is SGHTA and CDR2 is FQGTGA. CDR3 length: 13 residues. Deletions cut 1 base from V and 13 bases from J, with 17 bases between. How the authors handled the data: Amplification from reference gene primers served as the basis for estimated nucleated cell counts. The repertoire was sequenced with immunoSEQ multiplex PCR; TCRdb's copy has only in-frame clones and lacks some. Clone size and V and J calls were adopted from that table, with D and trimming inferred from the DNA. Seen here are 300,000 to 350,000 clones, about four fifths observed once, and the top ten hold 2.5% to 3%.

V is TRBV7-3 and J is TRBJ2-7, with D tentatively TRBD1 (6 bases). The sequenced sample was peripheral blood. This clonotype originated in a man in his thirties or forties with active or convalescent COVID-19. CDR3 DNA: TGTGCCAGCAGCTTAAATTTGGGGGCAGGTCTATACTTC. It is translated as CASSLNLGAGLYF.